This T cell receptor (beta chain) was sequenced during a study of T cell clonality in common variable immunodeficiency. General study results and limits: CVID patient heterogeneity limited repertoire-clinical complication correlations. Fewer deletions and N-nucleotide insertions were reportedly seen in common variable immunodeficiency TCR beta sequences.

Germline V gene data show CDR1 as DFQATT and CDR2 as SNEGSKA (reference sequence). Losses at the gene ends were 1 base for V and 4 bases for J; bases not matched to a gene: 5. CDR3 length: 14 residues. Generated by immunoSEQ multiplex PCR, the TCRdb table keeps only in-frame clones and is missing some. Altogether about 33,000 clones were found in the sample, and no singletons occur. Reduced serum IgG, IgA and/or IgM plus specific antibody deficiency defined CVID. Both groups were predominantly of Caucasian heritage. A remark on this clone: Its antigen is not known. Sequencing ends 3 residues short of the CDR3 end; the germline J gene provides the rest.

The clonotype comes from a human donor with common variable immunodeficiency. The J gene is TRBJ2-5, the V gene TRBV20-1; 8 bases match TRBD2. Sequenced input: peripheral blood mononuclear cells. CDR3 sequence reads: CSARAGLVLETQYF. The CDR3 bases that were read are TGCAGTGCTAGAGCGGGACTAGTTCTAGAGACC.